What follows are 23 T cell receptor beta chains derived from one specimen sequenced in a study of graft-versus-host responses after intestinal transplantation. The data were produced by immunoSEQ multiplex PCR, yet TCRdb's version contains in-frame clones alone and is incomplete. The table lists about 96,000 clones, just under 95% of them singletons. Their antigen targets remain unknown. The specimen was unstimulated CD4+ T cells sorted from spleen or lymph node cells, collected before intestinal transplant. The receptors shown here come from a human donor who received an intestinal transplant.

This CDR3 reads CSVDTEPQETQYF. DNA of the CDR3: TGCAGCGTTGATACCGAGCCGCAAGAGACCCAGTACTTC. The V call is TRBV29-1, the J call TRBJ2-5; D is uncertain. Germline lookup yields CDR1 SQVTM and CDR2 ANQGSEA. The germline V and J ends were trimmed by 3 bases and 2 bases, with 10 bases remaining between them. The CDR3 loop spans 13 amino acids.

This CDR3 is CASTREGNSPLHF. The CDR3 DNA reads as TGTGCCAGCACTAGAGAGGGCAATTCACCCCTCCACTTT. The V gene is TRBV2, the J gene TRBJ1-6; D is ambiguous. Between the trimmed V and J ends, which lost 7 bases and 7 bases, there was a span of 11 bases. The CDR3 is made up of 13 amino acids. From germline, CDR1 is SNHLY and CDR2 FYNNEI.

The rearrangement links TRBV18 to TRBJ1-2; tentative D call: TRBD1 (5 bases). There are 14 residues in the CDR3. Per the germline V gene, CDR1 is KGHSH and CDR2 is LQKENI. Trimming stripped 2 bases from V and 1 base from J, with 8 bases between. The CDR3 spells CASSPAGFNYGYTF. The CDR3 DNA sequence: TGTGCCAGCTCACCAGCAGGGTTTAACTATGGCTACACCTTC.

This chain links TRBV19 with TRBJ1-1, with 10 bases identical to TRBD1. The J segment lost 6 bases and the V segment lost 3 bases, leaving 10 bases of the junction unmatched. This CDR3 spans 16 amino acids. Germline lookup yields CDR1 LNHDA and CDR2 SQIVND (reference sequence). Written as DNA, the CDR3 is TGTGCCAGTAGTATCCCACCGGGACAGGGGAAGGCTGAAGCTTTCTTT. It translates to CASSIPPGQGKAEAFF. Looking up the rest from reference TRBV19 and TRBJ1-1 gives the full variable domain: DGGITQSPKYLFRKEGQNVTLSCEQNLNHDAMYWYRQDPGQGLRLIYYSQIVNDFQKGDIAEGYSVSREKKESFPLTVTSAQKNPTAFYLCASSIPPGQGKAEAFFGQGTRLTVV.

This clone is a singleton in its sample. This chain links TRBV28 with TRBJ1-5, with 7 bases lining up with TRBD1. From germline, CDR1 is MDHEN and CDR2 SYDVKM. This CDR3 contains 16 residues. J lost 3 bases, V lost 5 bases, and 10 bases had no gene match. The CDR3: CASSLTPTGYNQPQHF. The CDR3 coding sequence is TGTGCCAGCAGTCTAACCCCGACAGGGTACAATCAGCCCCAGCATTTT.

The rearrangement joins TRBV30 to TRBJ2-7; D is unclear. The CDR3 covers 14 residues. Germline V lookup: CDR1 GTSNPN, CDR2 SVGIG (reference sequence). Trimming removed 4 bases at V and 0 bases at J, with 13 bases between. The CDR3 spells CAWKLGGSSYEQYF. The CDR3, as DNA: TGTGCCTGGAAACTCGGCGGTAGCTCCTACGAGCAGTACTTC.

The chain combines TRBV19 with TRBJ1-3; D remains unclear. There are 14 residues in the CDR3. Between the trimmed V and J ends, which lost 3 bases and 2 bases, there was a span of 8 bases. Looked up from germline, CDR1 is LNHDA and CDR2 is SQIVND (reference sequence). CDR3 DNA: TGTGCCAGTAGTATGGAACAAACTGGAAACACCATATATTTT. Its protein is CASSMEQTGNTIYF.

This rearrangement joins TRBV10-1 to TRBJ2-1; the D gene is possibly TRBD1 (6 bases). CDR3 size: 15 residues. With 7 bases removed from V and 4 bases from J, the gap between germline ends came to 17 bases. The germline gives CDR1 WNHNN, CDR2 SYGVQD (reference sequence). The CDR3, as DNA: TGCGCCAGCAACGAGGGCAGGGGTCCGTACAATGAGCAGTTCTTC. It codes for CASNEGRGPYNEQFF.

The chain uses TRBV28 and TRBJ1-6; 8 nucleotides align to TRBD1. The CDR3 totals 17 residues. The junction had 8 bases not matched to a gene; V was cut back by 1 base and J by 6 bases. CDR1 MDHEN and CDR2 SYDVKM come from the germline V gene. Written as DNA, the CDR3 is TGTGCCAGCAGTTTATTTCCCAGGGGGCTTGGTAATTCACCCCTCCACTTT. This codes for CASSLFPRGLGNSPLHF.

The chain recombines TRBV7-8 with TRBJ2-7; D is uncertain. This CDR3 comprises 16 residues. The germline V and J ends were trimmed by 5 bases and 1 base, with 18 bases remaining between them. The V gene's germline CDR1 is SGHVS and CDR2 FQNEAQ. The CDR3 DNA reads TGTGCCAGCAGCCATGGACCCCGTCAACCTTCCTACGAGCAGTACTTC. Protein: CASSHGPRQPSYEQYF.

The chain uses TRBV5-5 and TRBJ1-2; TRBD1 matches at 9 bases. This CDR3 has 13 residues. Germline CDR1 reads SGHKS; CDR2 reads YYEKEE (reference sequence). The junction had 5 bases not matched to a gene; V was cut back by 4 bases and J by 7 bases. The CDR3, as DNA: TGTGCCAGCAGCACGGGACAGGGTGCTGGCTACACCTTC. It specifies CASSTGQGAGYTF.

The chain has TRBV28 and TRBJ1-5; D is undetermined. CDR1 and CDR2 from the germline V gene are MDHEN and SYDVKM. Trimming stripped 1 base from V and 7 bases from J, with 5 bases between. CDR3 length equals 12 residues. The CDR3 nucleotides are TGTGCCAGCAGTTTATACGGACAGCCCCAGCATTTT. As protein: CASSLYGQPQHF.

The chain recombines TRBV4-1 with TRBJ2-2, with D perhaps matching TRBD1 (6 bases). The CDR3 extends over 16 amino acids. From germline, CDR1 is MGHRA and CDR2 YSYEKL. V lost 4 bases and J 0 bases, leaving 12 bases between the germline ends. CDR3: CASSRRTVTNTGELFF. CDR3 DNA sequence: TGCGCCAGCAGCCGGAGGACAGTTACGAACACCGGGGAGCTGTTTTTT.

This chain links TRBV11-2 with TRBJ1-1, with D perhaps TRBD1 (5 bases). CDR3 length: 14 residues. CDR1 is SGHAT and CDR2 is FQNNGV in the germline V gene. V dropped 5 bases and J dropped 4 bases, with 14 bases sitting between them. The CDR3 region has the DNA TGTGCCAGCAGCCCGGGACTGCTGACCACTGAAGCTTTCTTT. Its translation: CASSPGLLTTEAFF.

This chain connects TRBV5-1 to TRBJ2-1; the D gene is possibly TRBD2 (5 bases). Per germline, CDR1 SGHRS and CDR2 YFSETQ. The CDR3 spans 14 residues. Trimming shortened V by 4 bases and J by 4 bases, and 12 bases separated the two germline ends. The CDR3 protein is CASSPGVLYNEQFF. In nucleotides, the CDR3 is TGCGCCAGCAGCCCCGGGGTCCTTTACAATGAGCAGTTCTTC.

The chain employs TRBV27 and TRBJ2-3, with 7 bases matching TRBD2. Germline trimming cut 1 base from V and 2 bases from J; bases unmatched to any gene: 6. CDR1 MNHEY and CDR2 SMNVEV come from the germline V gene (reference sequence). There are 16 residues in the CDR3. CDR3 amino acids: CASSLFGGSVTDTQYF. CDR3 DNA sequence: TGTGCCAGCAGTTTATTCGGCGGGAGTGTCACAGATACGCAGTATTTT.

This clone was counted once. V gene TRBV19 combines with J gene TRBJ2-7; D not certain. Germline V lookup: CDR1 LNHDA, CDR2 SQIVND (reference sequence). The CDR3 is 13 amino acids. The ends were cut back, 5 bases at V and 2 bases at J, with 10 bases in the middle. The CDR3 DNA reads TGTGCCAGTAGTTTGGGATTTACCTACGAGCAGTACTTC. It yields the protein CASSLGFTYEQYF. The whole variable domain, filled in from reference TRBV19 and TRBJ2-7, reads DGGITQSPKYLFRKEGQNVTLSCEQNLNHDAMYWYRQDPGQGLRLIYYSQIVNDFQKGDIAEGYSVSREKKESFPLTVTSAQKNPTAFYLCASSLGFTYEQYFGPGTRLTVT.

This clone has only one observation. This chain links TRBV28 with TRBJ2-5, with 8 bases aligning to TRBD2. The length of the CDR3 is 15 residues. Germline V gene sequence: CDR1 MDHEN, CDR2 SYDVKM. The ends lost 5 bases at V and 6 bases at J; junction bases unmatched: 11. CDR3 amino acids: CASSPRGGGRQTQYF. CDR3 DNA sequence: TGTGCCAGCAGTCCCCGTGGGGGCGGGAGGCAGACCCAGTACTTC.

The V gene is TRBV19, the J gene TRBJ2-6; 7 bases align to TRBD1. This CDR3 region has 16 residues. V dropped 2 bases and J dropped 0; count of bases not matched to a gene: 1. Germline CDR1 LNHDA, CDR2 SQIVND (reference sequence). CDR3 residues: CASSIRTGSGANVLTF. CDR3 in DNA: TGTGCCAGTAGTATAAGGACAGGCTCTGGGGCCAACGTCCTGACTTTC.

The chain is built from TRBV28 and TRBJ2-5; D is uncertain. The J call is uncertain, as TRBJ2-7 better fits the DNA end. Germline V gene lookup returns CDR1 MDHEN and CDR2 SYDVKM. This CDR3 is 12 amino acids long. The CDR3 protein is CASSLQSYEQYF. CDR3 DNA sequence: TGTGCCAGCAGTTTACAGAGCTACGAGCAGTACTTC.

The V call is TRBV27, the J call TRBJ1-5, with TRBD1 as a possible D gene (6 bases). V lost 4 bases and J lost 1, with 14 bases in between. Germline V CDR1 and CDR2: MNHEY, SMNVEV (reference sequence). The CDR3 runs to 16 residues. CDR3 protein: CASSSQGFRSNQPQHF. CDR3 DNA: TGTGCCAGCAGTTCCCAGGGGTTCAGGAGCAATCAGCCCCAGCATTTT.

The chain carries TRBV7-2 and TRBJ2-5; D is perhaps TRBD2 (6 bases). The J call is doubtful: the DNA matches TRBJ2-7 better. The length of the CDR3 is 15 residues. Per germline, CDR1 SGHTA and CDR2 FQGNSA. CDR3 loop: CASSFIGDWTYEQYF. CDR3 nucleotides: TGTGCCAGCAGCTTCATAGGGGACTGGACCTACGAGCAGTACTTC.

V is TRBV2 and J is TRBJ1-6; a weak D match, TRBD1 (5 bases). CDR3 length: 14 amino acids. The V gene's germline CDR1 is SNHLY and CDR2 FYNNEI. Trimming shortened V by 4 bases and J by 7 bases, and 11 bases separated the two germline ends. The CDR3 coding sequence is TGTGCCAGCAGTGTCCAGGGAGTAAATTCACCCCTCCACTTT. It specifies CASSVQGVNSPLHF. Filled out from reference TRBV2 and TRBJ1-6, the complete variable domain reads EPEVTQTPSHQVTQMGQEVILRCVPISNHLYFYWYRQILGQKVEFLVSFYNNEISEKSEIFDDQFSVERPDGSNFTLKIRSTKLEDSAMYFCASSVQGVNSPLHFGNGTRLTVT.